This TCR beta chain was recovered during a study of CD8 T cells in Susac syndrome. The RNA input was roughly 0.5 to 1 ug, and it was reverse transcribed with random hexamers. An immunoSEQ multiplex PCR amplified TCR beta CDR3 over 54 Vbeta and 13 Jbeta. TCRdb used MiXCR to reprocess the immunoSEQ multiplex PCR reads, holding one entry per CDR3 protein. The table records approximately 280,000 distinct CDR3 sequences, roughly 85% of them present only once. Study observations and caveats: By the study's own acknowledgment, its TCR sequencing and HLA analysis included relatively few individuals.

Of note for this clonotype: Its antigen is currently unknown.

Germline V CDR1 and CDR2: LGHDT, YNNKEL (reference sequence). V lost 3 bases and J lost 6; bases outside the gene matches: 7. The CDR3 has 14 residues. Sequencing targeted TCR beta in blood CD8+ and CD4+ T cells. Isolation of CD8+ and CD4+ T cells was performed negatively, whereas enrichment of TEMRA cells was done by FACS. V and J are TRBV3-1 and TRBJ1-2; TRBD1 agrees at 7 bases. Sequencing was performed on CD8+ T cells from PBMCs. This TCR was sampled from a human donor with multiple sclerosis. CDR3 in amino acids: CASSHLTGLDGYTF. CDR3 nucleotides: TGTGCCAGCAGCCACCTGACAGGGTTGGATGGCTACACCTTC.